This is a list of T cell receptor beta chains from one sample in a study of control samples from healthy donors and cancer patients. The assay was immunoSEQ multiplex PCR, and TCRdb's table has in-frame clones only and misses some. The sample has about 95,000 clones; 88% are singletons. The sequencing sample was made of blood. These TCRs come from a woman aged 70-85 years in good health. CDR3s leave out the opening cysteine and the closing phenylalanine or tryptophan. A D gene is named only where the DNA matches it firmly.

CDR3,V,D
ASSPLGRGGTYEQY,TRBV5-1,-
ASSLGTDGIRAF,TRBV7-2,-
AWSARRGNSPLH,TRBV30,-
ASSIDQRLDRRGSPLH,TRBV19,-
ASSLTGGSPSTGELF,TRBV7-9,TRBD2
ASSSLDSSYEQY,TRBV7-2,-
ASSHRQSLNEKLF,TRBV4-1,-
ALDGANQPQH,TRBV27,-
ASSFGGRQTQY,TRBV11-2,TRBD2
ASSGTGDLLEQY,TRBV5-1,TRBD1
SVSDRINSPLH,TRBV29-1,TRBD1
ATSDLQGRAF,TRBV24-1,-
AISVGLGQENTEAF,TRBV10-3,-
ASSPRAGRGEKLF,TRBV5-8,-
ASSLETGKEKLF,TRBV5-1,-
ASRNSRSGNTIY,TRBV6-5,-
ASHGQGRMNEQF,TRBV5-4,-